Listed here is a single TCR beta chain. Per the authors' pipeline: For nucleated cells, counts were estimated from reference gene primer amplification. TCRdb's copy holds only in-frame clones and misses some; the assay was immunoSEQ multiplex PCR. V and J calls and clone size are given by that table; D and trimming were obtained from the DNA. Among about 120,000 clones listed, 75% to 85% were seen once. The sample belongs to a study of blood T cell repertoires in COVID-19. On the study more broadly: Samples came from the United States, Italy and Spain, spanning acute and convalescent COVID-19. The analysed material was cDNA or gDNA that came from T cells, B-cell-depleted T cells, or PBMCs.

With 1 base clipped from V and 4 bases from J, the junction kept 3 bases outside the gene matches. The germline gives CDR1 GTSNPN, CDR2 SVGIG (reference sequence). CDR3 length equals 14 residues. The sample taken for sequencing was peripheral blood. This TCR was sampled from a woman older than 75 with acute or convalescent COVID-19. The chain combines TRBV30 with TRBJ2-1; 8 bases are a match to TRBD1. For the CDR3, the DNA is TGTGCCTGGAGTGCAGGGGGCTCATACAATGAGCAGTTCTTC. This gives the protein CAWSAGGSYNEQFF.